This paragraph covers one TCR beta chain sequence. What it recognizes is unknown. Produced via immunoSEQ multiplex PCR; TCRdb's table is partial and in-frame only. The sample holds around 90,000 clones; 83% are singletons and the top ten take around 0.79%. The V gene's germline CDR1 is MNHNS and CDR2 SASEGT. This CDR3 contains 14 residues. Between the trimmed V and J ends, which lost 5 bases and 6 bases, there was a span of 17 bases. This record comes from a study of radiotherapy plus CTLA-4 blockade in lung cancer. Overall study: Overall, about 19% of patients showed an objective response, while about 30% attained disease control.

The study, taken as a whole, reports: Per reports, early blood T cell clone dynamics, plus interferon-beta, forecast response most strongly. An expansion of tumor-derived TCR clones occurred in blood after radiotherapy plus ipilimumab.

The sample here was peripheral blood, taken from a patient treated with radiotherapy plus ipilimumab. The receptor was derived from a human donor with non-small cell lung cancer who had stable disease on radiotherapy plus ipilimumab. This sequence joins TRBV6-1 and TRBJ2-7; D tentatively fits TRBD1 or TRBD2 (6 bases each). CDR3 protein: CASSSQGFGGEQYF. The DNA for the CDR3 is TGTGCCAGCAGTTCGCAGGGGTTCGGGGGCGAGCAGTACTTC.